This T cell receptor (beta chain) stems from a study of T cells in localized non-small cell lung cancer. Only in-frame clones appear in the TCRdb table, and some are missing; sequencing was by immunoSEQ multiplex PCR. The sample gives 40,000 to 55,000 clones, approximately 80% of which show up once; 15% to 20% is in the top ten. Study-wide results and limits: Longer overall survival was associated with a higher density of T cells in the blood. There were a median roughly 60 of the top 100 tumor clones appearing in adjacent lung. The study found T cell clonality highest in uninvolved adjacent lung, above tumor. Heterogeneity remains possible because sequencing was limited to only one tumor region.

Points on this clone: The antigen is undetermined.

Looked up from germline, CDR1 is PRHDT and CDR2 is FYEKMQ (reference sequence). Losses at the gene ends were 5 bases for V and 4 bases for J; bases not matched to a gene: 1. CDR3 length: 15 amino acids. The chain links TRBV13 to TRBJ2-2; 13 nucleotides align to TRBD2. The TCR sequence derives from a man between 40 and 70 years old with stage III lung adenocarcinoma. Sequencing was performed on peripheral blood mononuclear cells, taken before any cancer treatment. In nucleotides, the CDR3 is TGTGCCAGCAGCCGGACTAGCGGGGGCACCGGGGAGCTGTTTTTT. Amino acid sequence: CASSRTSGGTGELFF.